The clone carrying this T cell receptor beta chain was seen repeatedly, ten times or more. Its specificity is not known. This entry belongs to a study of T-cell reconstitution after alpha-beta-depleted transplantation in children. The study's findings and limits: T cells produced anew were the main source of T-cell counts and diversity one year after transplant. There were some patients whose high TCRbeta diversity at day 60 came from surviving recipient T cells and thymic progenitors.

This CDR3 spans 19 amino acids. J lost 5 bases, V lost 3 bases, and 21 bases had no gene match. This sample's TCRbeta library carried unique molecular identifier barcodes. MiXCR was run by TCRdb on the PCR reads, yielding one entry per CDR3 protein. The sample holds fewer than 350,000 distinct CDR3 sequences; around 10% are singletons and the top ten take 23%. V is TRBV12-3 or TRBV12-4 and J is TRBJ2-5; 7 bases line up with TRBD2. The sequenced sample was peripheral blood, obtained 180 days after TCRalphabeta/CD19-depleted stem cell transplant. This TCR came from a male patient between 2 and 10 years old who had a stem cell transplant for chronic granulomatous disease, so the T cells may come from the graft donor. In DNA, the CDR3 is TGTGCCAGCAGTTTTAAGGGCGGGAGCGCCGGCGAGGGTTGGGAGACCCAGTACTTC. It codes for CASSFKGGSAGEGWETQYF.